What follows are 16 T cell receptor beta chains derived from one specimen sequenced in a study of blood T cells in healthy people across ages. The authors ran a second PCR of roughly 7 to 11 cycles using a sample-barcoded 5' primer and a J-beta primer mix. A single record per CDR3 protein comes from TCRdb applying MiXCR to the 5' RACE reads. The table has around 800,000 distinct CDR3 sequences, about half seen once. The sequenced sample was blood. These receptors all come from a man aged 80 or over in good health.

Only one count was recorded for this clonotype. The chain is built from TRBV5-1 and TRBJ1-1, with TRBD1 matching 8 bases. This CDR3 comprises 16 residues. The germline V gene has CDR1 SGHRS and CDR2 YFSETQ. Trimming took 2 bases from V and 1 from J; bases not matched to a gene: 7. This chain's CDR3 is CASSFLQGATNTEAFF. In DNA form, the CDR3 reads TGCGCCAGCAGCTTCTTGCAGGGGGCGACGAACACTGAAGCTTTCTTT.

This clonotype was observed at least ten times. J is TRBJ2-1 and V is TRBV7-9; 9 bases align to TRBD2. CDR1 is SEHNR and CDR2 is FQNEAQ in the germline V gene (reference sequence). V was pared by 3 bases and J by 0 bases, with 3 bases of the junction left unmatched. This CDR3 is 16 amino acids long. The CDR3 bases are TGTGCCAGCAGCTTGGGGACTAGCAGCTCCTACAATGAGCAGTTCTTC. Its protein product is CASSLGTSSSYNEQFF.

This rearrangement joins TRBV20-1 to TRBJ2-4; TRBD2 agrees at 12 bases. The assigned J gene may be wrong: the sequence end matches TRBJ2-7 better. CDR1 and CDR2 (germline): DFQATT, SNEGSKA (reference sequence). There are 17 residues in the CDR3. CDR3 sequence: CSARGQGTSGSFYEQYF. CDR3 DNA: TGCAGTGCTAGGGGGCAAGGGACTAGCGGGTCCTTCTACGAGCAGTACTTC.

The chain carries TRBV5-1 and TRBJ2-3; D is unresolved. This CDR3 comprises 14 residues. Germline-derived CDR1 and CDR2 are SGHRS and YFSETQ. V lost 5 bases, J lost 5 bases, and 15 bases lay in between. Here the CDR3 reads CASRTRPAGDTQYF. For the CDR3, the DNA is TGCGCCAGCAGGACCCGACCCGCTGGAGATACGCAGTATTTT.

The V call is TRBV27, the J call TRBJ1-1; 8 bases fit TRBD1. V trimming: 8 bases; J trimming: 1 base; junction bases outside the gene matches: 9. Per germline, CDR1 MNHEY and CDR2 SMNVEV (reference sequence). The CDR3 runs 15 residues. In DNA form, the CDR3 reads TGTGCCAGCGGTCCGTACACAGGGGGGAACACTGAAGCTTTCTTT. Protein sequence: CASGPYTGGNTEAFF.

On this clonotype itself: A much more abundant neighbour one base away suggests this may be a read error. This chain connects TRBV10-3 to TRBJ2-3; 7 nucleotides match TRBD1. Per the germline V gene, CDR1 is ENHRY and CDR2 is SYGVKD. After removal of 6 bases from V and 2 bases from J, the junction contained 8 bases not matched to a gene. This CDR3 comprises 15 residues. The CDR3 nucleotides are TGTGCCATCAGCGAGAACAGGGGCGACACAGATACGCAGTATTTT. Translating gives CAISENRGDTDTQYF.

Concerning this clonotype itself: A junction end diverges from the germline sequence, so it may reflect a read error. This chain links TRBV19 with TRBJ2-1; 7 bases line up with TRBD2. The V gene's germline CDR1 is LNHDA and CDR2 SQIVND (reference sequence). The CDR3 length is 12 residues. The CDR3 reads CASGRMSNVQFF. The CDR3 DNA sequence: TGTGCCAGCGGGAGGATGAGCAATGTGCAGTTCTTC.

This sequence joins TRBV20-1 and TRBJ2-1; 7 nucleotides agree with TRBD2. V shed 4 bases, J shed 1 base, and the junction held 1 base outside the gene matches. The CDR3 runs to 13 residues. Germline V CDR1 and CDR2: DFQATT, SNEGSKA (reference sequence). The CDR3 sequence is CSAIAGSYNEQFF. Here the CDR3 DNA reads TGCAGTGCTATAGCGGGTTCCTACAATGAGCAGTTCTTC.

This clonotype was seen more than once but under ten times. This sequence joins TRBV14 and TRBJ2-7; D unresolved. The V and J ends lost 0 bases and 11 bases respectively, with 17 bases between them. Germline V gene lookup returns CDR1 SGHDN and CDR2 FVKESK. This CDR3 spans 14 amino acids. For the CDR3, the DNA is TGTGCCAGCAGCCAAGATTTGACCAGCCCAGTGAAGTACTTC. This codes for CASSQDLTSPVKYF.

In its sample, this clonotype was seen a few times. The rearrangement links TRBV7-2 to TRBJ2-1; the D is unclear. Germline V gene lookup returns CDR1 SGHTA and CDR2 FQGNSA. This CDR3 is 13 amino acids long. The V end lost 5 bases, the J end lost 8 bases, and 13 bases lay between the germline ends. The CDR3 loop reads CASSPRGVDEQFF. CDR3 nucleotides: TGTGCCAGCAGCCCGAGAGGAGTAGATGAGCAGTTCTTC.

The chain joins TRBV28 to TRBJ1-2; D call uncertain. Germline V CDR1 and CDR2: MDHEN, SYDVKM. Trimming removed 4 bases from V and 5 bases from J, with 14 bases in between. This CDR3 has 14 amino acids. CDR3 region: CASSSLTPGYGYTF. The CDR3, as DNA: TGTGCCAGCAGTTCTCTCACACCCGGGTATGGCTACACCTTC.

V gene TRBV29-1 combines with J gene TRBJ1-1; 7 bases are a match to TRBD1. V shed 4 bases and J 5 bases; nucleotides not matched to a gene: 7. CDR3 length equals 13 residues. Germline V lookup: CDR1 SQVTM, CDR2 ANQGSEA. CDR3 residues: CSVGRPGGTEAFF. The CDR3 DNA is TGCAGCGTTGGGCGTCCAGGGGGGACTGAAGCTTTCTTT.

This clonotype was seen a handful of times. The CDR3 bases are TGTGCCACCCTTAACATCGTATCTGCCCCTGGGGCCAACGTCCTGACTTTC. This sequence encodes CATLNIVSAPGANVLTF. The chain joins TRBV10-3 to TRBJ2-6; D is unresolved. This CDR3 contains 17 residues. Trimming cost V 10 bases and J 2 bases, with 21 bases left between them. Germline V gene lookup returns CDR1 ENHRY and CDR2 SYGVKD.

This clonotype was detected many times. This sequence joins TRBV7-8 and TRBJ2-3, with 8 bases that match TRBD2. This CDR3 is built from 19 residues. Germline V gene lookup returns CDR1 SGHVS and CDR2 FQNEAQ. V gave up 2 bases and J gave up 10 bases; unmatched junction bases: 23. DNA of the CDR3: TGTGCCAGCAGCTTATCGGTGGGAAAGCGGGAGCTCCCCCATCATGCGCAGTATTTT. Translating it yields CASSLSVGKRELPHHAQYF.

The chain carries TRBV18 and TRBJ2-7, with TRBD2 as a possible D gene (6 bases). CDR1 and CDR2 from the germline V gene are KGHSH and LQKENI. The V end lost 0 bases, the J end lost 6 bases, and 15 bases lay between the germline ends. The CDR3 length is 15 residues. The CDR3 sequence is CASSPPARGIPEQYF. CDR3 nucleotides: TGTGCCAGCTCACCACCGGCGCGGGGTATACCCGAGCAGTACTTC.

This chain links TRBV15 with TRBJ2-1; no definite D call. Germline CDR1 reads LNHNV; CDR2 reads YYDKDF (reference sequence). CDR3 size: 13 residues. Deletions cut 0 bases from V and 8 bases from J, with 8 bases between. The CDR3 protein is CATSRDPVDEQFF. CDR3 bases: TGTGCCACCAGCAGAGATCCAGTCGATGAGCAGTTCTTC.